The 3 T cell receptor beta chains reported below all come from one sample, sequenced in a study of blood T cells in healthy people across ages. With a J-beta primer mix and a sample-barcoded 5' primer, a second PCR ran roughly 6 to 12 cycles. TCRdb called the 5' RACE reads again in MiXCR, with one record for every CDR3 protein. Altogether approximately 800,000 distinct CDR3 sequences are present, more than 20% being singletons, with the ten largest covering approximately 3.7%. The same data also contributed to another study, on T cells of mothers and their children.

Sequenced input: blood. The source is a boy aged 5-17 years in good health.

The chain employs TRBV12-3 or TRBV12-4 and TRBJ2-7; D may match TRBD1 or TRBD2 (5 bases each). The CDR3 spans 14 residues. The V end lost 3 bases, the J end lost 0 bases, and 9 bases lay between the germline ends. The CDR3: CASSLGVDSYEQYF. Written as DNA, the CDR3 is TGTGCCAGCAGTTTGGGGGTGGACTCCTACGAGCAGTACTTC.

This clonotype was seen a few times. The chain uses TRBV14 and TRBJ2-1; tentatively, D is TRBD1 (6 bases). Germline V lookup: CDR1 SGHDN, CDR2 FVKESK. The CDR3 sequence is 15 residues long. Between the trimmed V and J ends, which lost 4 bases and 0 bases, there was a span of 10 bases. The CDR3 region is CASSLQGLSYNEQFF. The CDR3 coding sequence is TGTGCCAGCAGCCTACAGGGTCTCTCCTACAATGAGCAGTTCTTC.

The V and J genes are TRBV7-2 and TRBJ1-3; D not resolved. Between the trimmed V and J ends, which lost 5 bases and 2 bases, there was a span of 10 bases. The CDR3 extends over 14 amino acids. Germline lookup yields CDR1 SGHTA and CDR2 FQGNSA. As DNA, the CDR3 is TGTGCCAGCAGCCCCGGGATCCCTGGAAACACCATATATTTT. The encoded protein is CASSPGIPGNTIYF.